Below, 32 T cell receptor beta chains from the same sample are listed, as sequenced in a study of OX40 agonist ivuxolimab in advanced cancers. Repertoires were generated with immunoSEQ multiplex PCR, while TCRdb's copy carries only in-frame clones and drops some. The sample has more than 60,000 clones; roughly 91% are singletons. Specimen: CD4+ or CD8+ T cells sorted from blood, collected in a trial of the OX40 agonist ivuxolimab. These receptors were obtained from an adult with an advanced solid tumor such as melanoma, head and neck, liver or kidney cancer.

The chain uses TRBV5-1 and TRBJ2-1; 9 bases map to TRBD2. This CDR3 has 15 amino acids. Germline lookup yields CDR1 SGHRS and CDR2 YFSETQ. V lost 8 bases and J lost 7; bases outside the gene matches: 13. The CDR3 DNA reads as TGCGCCAGTCAACAGTCTAGCGGGATTGCAAATGAGCAGTTCTTC. Translation: CASQQSSGIANEQFF.

The chain is built from TRBV7-9 and TRBJ1-5; D perhaps matches TRBD1 (5 bases). CDR3 length equals 15 residues. V was shortened by 2 bases and J by 1 base, with 9 bases between the two germline ends. Germline V gives CDR1 SEHNR, CDR2 FQNEAQ (reference sequence). The CDR3 spells CASSLSRDSNQPQHF. As DNA, the CDR3 is TGTGCCAGCAGCTTATCGCGGGACAGCAATCAGCCCCAGCATTTT. Variable domain in full (rest from reference TRBV7-9 and TRBJ1-5): DTGVSQNPRHKITKRGQNVTFRCDPISEHNRLYWYRQTLGQGPEFLTYFQNEAQLEKSRLLSDRFSAERPKGSFSTLEIQRTEQGDSAMYLCASSLSRDSNQPQHFGDGTRLSIL.

V usage is TRBV20-1 and J usage is TRBJ2-5, with a possible D match to TRBD1 (5 bases). The CDR3 has 11 amino acids. The germline V and J ends were trimmed by 6 bases and 5 bases, with 10 bases remaining between them. The germline V gene encodes CDR1 DFQATT and CDR2 SNEGSKA (reference sequence). CDR3 DNA sequence: TGCAGTGCCCCGAAGGGGGAGACCCAGTACTTC. Residues: CSAPKGETQYF.

The CDR3 DNA reads TGTGCCAGCAGTCAATCGACAGTTAGCAATCAGCCCCAGCATTTT. As protein: CASSQSTVSNQPQHF. The rearrangement links TRBV2 to TRBJ1-5; D perhaps matches TRBD1 (5 bases). This CDR3 region has 15 residues. From germline, CDR1 is SNHLY and CDR2 FYNNEI. The ends were cut back, 5 bases at V and 0 bases at J, with 11 bases in the middle. Filled out from reference TRBV2 and TRBJ1-5, the complete variable domain reads EPEVTQTPSHQVTQMGQEVILRCVPISNHLYFYWYRQILGQKVEFLVSFYNNEISEKSEIFDDQFSVERPDGSNFTLKIRSTKLEDSAMYFCASSQSTVSNQPQHFGDGTRLSIL.

The chain employs TRBV7-9 and TRBJ2-7, with D possibly being TRBD1 (7 bases). The V gene's germline CDR1 is SEHNR and CDR2 FQNEAQ (reference sequence). Trimming shortened V by 5 bases and J by 4 bases, and 15 bases separated the two germline ends. CDR3 length: 14 residues. The CDR3 spells CASSPGGQSYEQYF. In DNA, the CDR3 is TGTGCCAGCAGCCCCGGGGGACAGAGTTACGAGCAGTACTTC.

V is TRBV5-4 and J is TRBJ2-7, with TRBD2 matching over 8 bases. V dropped 2 bases and J dropped 6; count of bases not matched to a gene: 10. Germline CDR1 SGHNT, CDR2 YYREEE (reference sequence). The CDR3 totals 15 residues. The CDR3 coding sequence is TGTGCCAGCAGCTTCCCCGGGACTAGAGTATCCGAGCAGTACTTC. Its translation is CASSFPGTRVSEQYF. Supplemented by reference TRBV5-4 and TRBJ2-7, the full variable domain reads ETGVTQSPTHLIKTRGQQVTLRCSSQSGHNTVSWYQQALGQGPQFIFQYYREEENGRGNFPPRFSGLQFPNYSSELNVNALELDDSALYLCASSFPGTRVSEQYFGPGTRLTVT.

The chain links TRBV27 to TRBJ2-6; D is undetermined. V lost 6 bases and J lost 7, with 10 bases in between. This CDR3 comprises 13 residues. In germline, CDR1 is MNHEY, CDR2 SMNVEV (reference sequence). CDR3 residues: CASSLTIANVLTF. The CDR3 DNA is TGTGCCAGCAGCTTAACGATCGCCAACGTCCTGACTTTC.

The rearrangement uses TRBV20-1 and TRBJ2-7; unclear D gene. Germline V CDR1 and CDR2: DFQATT, SNEGSKA (reference sequence). CDR3 length: 11 amino acids. Between the trimmed V and J ends, which lost 2 bases and 2 bases, there was a span of 4 bases. CDR3 sequence reads: CSARRAYEQYF. CDR3 nucleotides: TGCAGTGCTAGACGAGCCTACGAGCAGTACTTC.

The CDR3 DNA is TGTGCCAGCAGCCCGGAGGGGGGGGGCGCGGGCGGGGAGCTGTTTTTT. Translating it yields CASSPEGGGAGGELFF. The chain has TRBV7-8 and TRBJ2-2, with D perhaps TRBD2 (7 bases). Germline V lookup: CDR1 SGHVS, CDR2 FQNEAQ. There are 16 residues in the CDR3. V was trimmed by 5 bases and J by 7 bases, leaving 20 bases between them.

V gene TRBV2 combines with J gene TRBJ2-1; 8 bases are shared with TRBD2. CDR1 is SNHLY and CDR2 is FYNNEI in the germline V gene. Trimming cost V 11 bases and J 13 bases; bases outside gene matches: 13. CDR3 length: 12 residues. Written as DNA, the CDR3 is TGTGCCTCGGACGCGGCTGGGACTAGTCAGTTCTTC. Amino acid sequence: CASDAAGTSQFF. Using reference TRBV2 and TRBJ2-1 for the parts outside the CDR3, the full variable domain is EPEVTQTPSHQVTQMGQEVILRCVPISNHLYFYWYRQILGQKVEFLVSFYNNEISEKSEIFDDQFSVERPDGSNFTLKIRSTKLEDSAMYFCASDAAGTSQFFGPGTRLTVL.

The chain uses TRBV5-1 and TRBJ2-1; the D gene is possibly TRBD2 (6 bases). Germline V gene lookup returns CDR1 SGHRS and CDR2 YFSETQ. CDR3 length equals 16 residues. The germline V and J ends were trimmed by 5 bases and 7 bases, with 22 bases remaining between them. The CDR3 loop is CASSFSAGMGVNEQFF. CDR3 in DNA: TGCGCCAGCAGTTTCTCCGCGGGAATGGGTGTTAATGAGCAGTTCTTC.

This clone was observed once. Different DNA sequences within this sample yield the same CDR3. The chain couples TRBV5-1 to TRBJ2-7, with 10 bases that match TRBD1. The junction had 2 bases not matched to a gene; V was cut back by 0 bases and J by 2 bases. Germline CDR1 and CDR2: SGHRS and YFSETQ. The CDR3 spans 15 residues. CDR3 DNA sequence: TGCGCCAGCAGCTTGGCGGGACAGGGGACCTACGAGCAGTACTTC. Translation gives CASSLAGQGTYEQYF.

The chain couples TRBV19 to TRBJ1-2, with 8 bases aligning to TRBD1. The V gene end was trimmed by 3 bases and the J gene end by 5 bases; junction bases not matched to a gene: 8. Germline V gene data show CDR1 as LNHDA and CDR2 as SQIVND (reference sequence). The CDR3 is made up of 15 amino acids. CDR3 nucleotide sequence: TGTGCCAGTAGTATTAGCAGGGGGCAACAGTATGGCTACACCTTC. It yields the protein CASSISRGQQYGYTF.

J is TRBJ2-7 and V is TRBV27; unclear D gene. This CDR3 has 13 amino acids. The germline V gene encodes CDR1 MNHEY and CDR2 SMNVEV (reference sequence). The germline V and J ends were trimmed by 2 bases and 6 bases, with 11 bases remaining between them. The CDR3 sequence is CASSLARFGEQYF. The CDR3 DNA sequence: TGTGCCAGCAGTTTAGCCAGGTTCGGCGAGCAGTACTTC.

The V call is TRBV19, the J call TRBJ1-5; 7 nucleotides agree with TRBD1. V was clipped by 6 bases and J by 0 bases; unmatched bases: 5. Germline CDR1 LNHDA, CDR2 SQIVND (reference sequence). This CDR3 comprises 15 residues. In nucleotides, the CDR3 is TGTGCCAGTAGCCCCGGACAGGCTAGCAATCAGCCCCAGCATTTT. It codes for CASSPGQASNQPQHF.

The rearrangement joins TRBV6-5 to TRBJ1-5; 8 positions agree with TRBD1. The CDR3 runs to 15 residues. From germline, CDR1 is MNHEY and CDR2 SVGAGI. V gave up 7 bases and J gave up 0 bases; unmatched junction bases: 5. In DNA form, the CDR3 reads TGTGCCAGCAAGACAGGGGAGAATAGCAATCAGCCCCAGCATTTT. Encoded protein: CASKTGENSNQPQHF.

The count of this clone is one. CDR3 amino acids: CASSPRLAQNEQFF. The CDR3 DNA sequence: TGTGCCAGCAGCCCGAGACTAGCCCAAAATGAGCAGTTCTTC. The rearrangement links TRBV7-3 to TRBJ2-1; 7 positions agree with TRBD2. V shed 5 bases, J shed 7 bases, and the junction held 8 bases outside the gene matches. Germline V lookup: CDR1 SGHTA, CDR2 FQGTGA. The CDR3 consists of 14 residues.

The count of this clone is one. CDR3 sequence reads: CASSSGQGLGEQYF. DNA for the CDR3: TGTGCCAGCAGCTCGGGACAGGGGCTCGGCGAGCAGTACTTC. V and J are TRBV7-3 and TRBJ2-7; 10 nucleotides agree with TRBD1. CDR3 length equals 14 residues. Germline-derived CDR1 and CDR2 are SGHTA and FQGTGA. The V and J ends lost 4 bases and 6 bases, in that order; junction bases with no gene match: 6.

CDR3 in amino acids: CASSLGQGYNYGYTF. The CDR3 DNA reads as TGTGCCAGCAGCTTAGGACAGGGGTACAACTATGGCTACACCTTC. The V call is TRBV7-2, the J call TRBJ1-2; 8 nucleotides agree with TRBD1. The CDR3 consists of 15 residues. J was trimmed by 2 bases and V by 1 base; bases with no gene match: 3. In germline, CDR1 is SGHTA, CDR2 FQGNSA.

This chain links TRBV28 with TRBJ1-2, with D perhaps TRBD1 (6 bases). Germline CDR1 reads MDHEN; CDR2 reads SYDVKM. The CDR3 loop spans 13 amino acids. With 6 bases removed from V and 4 bases from J, the gap between germline ends came to 12 bases. DNA of the CDR3: TGTGCCAGCAGCTCGGGGGGCCTCTATGGCTACACCTTC. This translates into CASSSGGLYGYTF.

The chain joins TRBV18 to TRBJ2-1; 7 nucleotides line up with TRBD2. Germline trimming cut 0 bases from V and 4 bases from J; bases unmatched to any gene: 3. From germline, CDR1 is KGHSH and CDR2 LQKENI. This CDR3 is built from 15 residues. This chain's CDR3 is CASSPPGGPYNEQFF. The DNA for the CDR3 is TGTGCCAGCTCACCACCGGGAGGGCCATACAATGAGCAGTTCTTC. The variable domain in full, completed from reference TRBV18 and TRBJ2-1, reads NAGVMQNPRHLVRRRGQEARLRCSPMKGHSHVYWYRQLPEEGLKFMVYLQKENIIDESGMPKERFSAEFPKEGPSILRIQQVVRGDSAAYFCASSPPGGPYNEQFFGPGTRLTVL.

CDR3 nucleotides: TGTGCCAGTAGCGAGACAGGGATCCTACGGGGAAAACTGTTTTTT. This translates into CASSETGILRGKLFF. The genes are TRBV19 and TRBJ1-4; 7 bases align to TRBD1. Germline loops: CDR1 LNHDA, CDR2 SQIVND (reference sequence). The CDR3 extends over 15 amino acids. Trimming cost V 6 bases and J 10 bases; bases outside gene matches: 14.

This clone was seen a single time. J is TRBJ2-7 and V is TRBV11-3; D unclear. Germline V lookup: CDR1 SGHNT, CDR2 YENEEA. This CDR3 comprises 16 residues. V was cut by 0 bases and J by 11 bases, with 23 bases left in between. CDR3 loop: CASSLEGATTYGKKYF. CDR3 coding DNA: TGTGCCAGCAGCTTAGAAGGCGCCACCACTTATGGAAAGAAGTACTTC.

This clone was recorded once. The rearrangement uses TRBV5-1 and TRBJ2-3, with 8 bases that match TRBD1. The germline gives CDR1 SGHRS, CDR2 YFSETQ. V was clipped by 4 bases and J by 7 bases; unmatched bases: 11. CDR3 length: 15 residues. The CDR3 region has the DNA TGCGCCAGCAGCCTGACAGGGGAGATTAGGCATACGCAGTATTTT. Translating it yields CASSLTGEIRHTQYF.

This clone has a single count. V usage is TRBV7-8 and J usage is TRBJ2-7; 8 bases are shared with TRBD2. The junction had 8 bases not matched to a gene; V was cut back by 5 bases and J by 2 bases. The CDR3 is 15 residues long. Germline values: CDR1 SGHVS, CDR2 FQNEAQ. The CDR3 spells CASSTRTSLAYEQYF. The CDR3 region has the DNA TGTGCCAGCAGCACCCGGACTAGCTTAGCCTACGAGCAGTACTTC. The full variable domain, its missing parts supplied by reference TRBV7-8 and TRBJ2-7, is GAGVSQSPRYKVAKRGQDVALRCDPISGHVSLFWYQQALGQGPEFLTYFQNEAQLDKSGLPSDRFFAERPEGSVSTLKIQRTQQEDSAVYLCASSTRTSLAYEQYFGPGTRLTVT.

J is TRBJ1-3 and V is TRBV7-2; D is unresolved. Trimming cost V 1 base and J 0 bases, with 4 bases left between them. This CDR3 region has 14 residues. Germline-derived CDR1 and CDR2 are SGHTA and FQGNSA. This CDR3 reads CASSLDRSGNTIYF. CDR3 nucleotides: TGTGCCAGCAGCTTAGATCGCTCTGGAAACACCATATATTTT.

This chain connects TRBV4-1 to TRBJ1-4, with D unresolved. The V end was cut by 6 bases, the J end by 11 bases, with 19 bases between. The CDR3 is made up of 14 amino acids. CDR1 is MGHRA and CDR2 is YSYEKL in the germline V gene. The CDR3 loop reads CASRQEAPLPKLFF. The CDR3 DNA is TGCGCCAGCAGGCAGGAGGCACCCCTACCTAAACTGTTTTTT.

The chain employs TRBV6-1 and TRBJ1-1; D gene ambiguous. V lost 1 base to trimming and J lost 2 bases, with 11 bases between them. Germline V CDR1 and CDR2: MNHNS, SASEGT. The CDR3 contains 15 residues. CDR3 in DNA: TGTGCCAGCAGTGAAGTCATGACACCTAACACTGAAGCTTTCTTT. Translating gives CASSEVMTPNTEAFF.

In DNA form, the CDR3 reads TGTGCCAGCAGCCCAGGGGCGGGCGTAGAGCAGTTCTTC. Residues: CASSPGAGVEQFF. The V and J genes are TRBV5-4 and TRBJ2-1, with D possibly being TRBD1 (6 bases). This CDR3 is built from 13 residues. Trimming cost V 4 bases and J 10 bases, with 15 bases left between them. Germline V gives CDR1 SGHNT, CDR2 YYREEE (reference sequence).

This chain uses TRBV19 with TRBJ2-1; no definite D call. The CDR3 length is 14 residues. Germline CDR1 and CDR2: LNHDA and SQIVND (reference sequence). The V and J ends lost 3 bases and 3 bases respectively, with 9 bases between them. The DNA for the CDR3 is TGTGCCAGTAGTATTACGGGTTACTACAATGAGCAGTTCTTC. Its translation is CASSITGYYNEQFF.

This chain uses TRBV6-4 with TRBJ2-7, with 9 bases matching TRBD1. There are 16 residues in the CDR3. Unmatched junction bases numbered 13, after V lost 6 bases and J lost 4 bases. Germline loops: CDR1 MRHNA, CDR2 SNTAGT. This CDR3 reads CASRKITGTGRYEQYF. CDR3 in DNA: TGTGCCAGCAGAAAGATCACCGGGACAGGGAGGTACGAGCAGTACTTC.

This clone was seen a few times. The chain combines TRBV11-3 with TRBJ2-2, with 9 bases matching TRBD2. V trimming: 0 bases; J trimming: 4 bases; junction bases outside the gene matches: 12. Germline CDR1 is SGHNT and CDR2 is YENEEA. CDR3 length equals 19 residues. The CDR3 is CASSLDVPLAGVSTGELFF. CDR3 DNA: TGTGCCAGCAGCTTAGACGTTCCCTTAGCGGGAGTCTCCACCGGGGAGCTGTTTTTT.